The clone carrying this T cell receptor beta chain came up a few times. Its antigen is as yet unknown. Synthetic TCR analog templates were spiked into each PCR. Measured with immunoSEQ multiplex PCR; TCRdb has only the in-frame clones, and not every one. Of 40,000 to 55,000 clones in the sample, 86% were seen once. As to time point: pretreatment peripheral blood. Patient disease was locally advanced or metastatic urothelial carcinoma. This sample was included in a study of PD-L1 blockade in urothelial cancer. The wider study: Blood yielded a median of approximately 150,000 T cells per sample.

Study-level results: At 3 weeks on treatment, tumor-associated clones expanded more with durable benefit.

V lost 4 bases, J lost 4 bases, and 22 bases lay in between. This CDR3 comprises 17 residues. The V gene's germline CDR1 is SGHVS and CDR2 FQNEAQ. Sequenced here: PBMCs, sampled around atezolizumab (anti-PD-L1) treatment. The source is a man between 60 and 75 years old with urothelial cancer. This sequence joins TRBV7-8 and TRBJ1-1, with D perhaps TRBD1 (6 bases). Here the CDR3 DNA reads TGTGCCAGCAGCTCCACAAACAAACAGGGCTCGGGCACTGAAGCTTTCTTT. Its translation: CASSSTNKQGSGTEAFF.